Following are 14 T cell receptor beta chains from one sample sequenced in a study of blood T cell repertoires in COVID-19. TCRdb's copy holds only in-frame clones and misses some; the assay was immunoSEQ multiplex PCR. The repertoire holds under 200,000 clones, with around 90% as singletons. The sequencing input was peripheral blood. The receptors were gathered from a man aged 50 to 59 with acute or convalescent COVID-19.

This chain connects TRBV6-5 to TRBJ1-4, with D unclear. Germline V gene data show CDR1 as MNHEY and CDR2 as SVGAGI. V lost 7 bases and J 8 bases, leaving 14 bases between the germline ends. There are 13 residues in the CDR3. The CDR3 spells CASTGRSGEKLFF. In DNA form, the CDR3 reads TGTGCCAGCACTGGTAGGAGCGGCGAAAAACTGTTTTTT.

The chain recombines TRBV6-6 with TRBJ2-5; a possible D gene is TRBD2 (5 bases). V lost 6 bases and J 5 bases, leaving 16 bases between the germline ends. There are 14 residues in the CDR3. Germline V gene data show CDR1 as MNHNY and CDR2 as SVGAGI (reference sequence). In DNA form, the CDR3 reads TGTGCCAGCAGGAGAGGAGGATCTGAGGAGACCCAGTACTTC. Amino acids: CASRRGGSEETQYF.

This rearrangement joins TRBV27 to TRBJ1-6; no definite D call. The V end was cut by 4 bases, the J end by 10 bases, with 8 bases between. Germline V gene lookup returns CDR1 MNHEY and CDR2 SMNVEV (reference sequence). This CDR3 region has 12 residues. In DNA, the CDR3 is TGTGCCAGCAGTTCCAATGAGTCACCCCTCCACTTT. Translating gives CASSSNESPLHF.

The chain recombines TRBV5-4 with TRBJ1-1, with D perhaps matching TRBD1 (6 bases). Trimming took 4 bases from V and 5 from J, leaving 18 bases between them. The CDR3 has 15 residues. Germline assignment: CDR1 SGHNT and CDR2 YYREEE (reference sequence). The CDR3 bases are TGTGCCAGCAGCGCAGCCTCAGGGGTGAGGACTGAAGCTTTCTTT. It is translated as CASSAASGVRTEAFF.

CDR3 in DNA: TGTGCCATCAGGTTGGACAGTAATGAAAAACTGTTTTTT. As protein: CAIRLDSNEKLFF. V gene TRBV10-3 combines with J gene TRBJ1-4, with TRBD1 as a possible D gene (6 bases). The CDR3 has 13 amino acids. V was cut by 6 bases and J by 4 bases, with 9 bases left in between. In germline, CDR1 is ENHRY, CDR2 SYGVKD.

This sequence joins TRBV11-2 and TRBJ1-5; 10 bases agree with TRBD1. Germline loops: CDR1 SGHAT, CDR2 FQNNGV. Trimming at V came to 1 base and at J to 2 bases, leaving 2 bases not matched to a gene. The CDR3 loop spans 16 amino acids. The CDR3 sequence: CASSLGGTGGNQPQHF. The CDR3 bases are TGTGCCAGCAGCTTAGGGGGGACAGGGGGCAATCAGCCCCAGCATTTT.

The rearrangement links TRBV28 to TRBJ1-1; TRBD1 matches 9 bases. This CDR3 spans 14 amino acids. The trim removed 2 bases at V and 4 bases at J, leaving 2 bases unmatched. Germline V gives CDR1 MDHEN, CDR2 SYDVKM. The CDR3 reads CASSLTDRGTEAFF. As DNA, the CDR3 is TGTGCCAGCAGTTTAACGGACAGGGGCACTGAAGCTTTCTTT. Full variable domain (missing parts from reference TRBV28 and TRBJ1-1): DVKVTQSSRYLVKRTGEKVFLECVQDMDHENMFWYRQDPGLGLRLIYFSYDVKMKEKGDIPEGYSVSREKKERFSLILESASTNQTSMYLCASSLTDRGTEAFFGQGTRLTVV.

This CDR3 is CASSEREATEAFF. In DNA form, the CDR3 reads TGTGCCAGCAGTGAACGTGAGGCTACTGAAGCTTTCTTT. This sequence joins TRBV6-1 and TRBJ1-1; no clear D. Trimming shortened V by 2 bases and J by 5 bases, and 9 bases separated the two germline ends. The CDR3 consists of 13 residues. CDR1 is MNHNS, CDR2 SASEGT, per germline.

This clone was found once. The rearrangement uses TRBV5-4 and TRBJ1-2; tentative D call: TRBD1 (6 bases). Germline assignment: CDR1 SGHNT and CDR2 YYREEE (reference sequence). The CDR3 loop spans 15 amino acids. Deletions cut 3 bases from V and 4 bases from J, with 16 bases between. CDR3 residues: CASSSFRGSPYGYTF. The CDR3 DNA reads TGTGCCAGCAGCTCATTCAGGGGTTCACCCTATGGCTACACCTTC.

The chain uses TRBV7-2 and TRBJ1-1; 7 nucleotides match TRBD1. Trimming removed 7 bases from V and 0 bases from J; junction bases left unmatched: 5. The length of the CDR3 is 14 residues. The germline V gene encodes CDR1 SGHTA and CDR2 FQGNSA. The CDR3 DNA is TGTGCCAGCACCCCCGGGACAGTGAACACTGAAGCTTTCTTT. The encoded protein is CASTPGTVNTEAFF.

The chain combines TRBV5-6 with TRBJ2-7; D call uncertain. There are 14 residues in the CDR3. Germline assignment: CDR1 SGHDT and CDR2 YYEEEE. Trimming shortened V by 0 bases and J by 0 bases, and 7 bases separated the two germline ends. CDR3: CASSLGHPSYEQYF. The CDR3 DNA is TGTGCCAGCAGCTTGGGGCACCCCTCCTACGAGCAGTACTTC.

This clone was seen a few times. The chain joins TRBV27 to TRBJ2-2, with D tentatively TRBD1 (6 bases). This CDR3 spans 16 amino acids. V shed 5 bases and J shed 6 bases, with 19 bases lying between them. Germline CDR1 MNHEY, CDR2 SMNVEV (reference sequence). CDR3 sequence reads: CASSPVKPQGAGELFF. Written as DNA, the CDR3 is TGTGCCAGCAGTCCAGTTAAACCACAGGGCGCCGGGGAGCTGTTTTTT.

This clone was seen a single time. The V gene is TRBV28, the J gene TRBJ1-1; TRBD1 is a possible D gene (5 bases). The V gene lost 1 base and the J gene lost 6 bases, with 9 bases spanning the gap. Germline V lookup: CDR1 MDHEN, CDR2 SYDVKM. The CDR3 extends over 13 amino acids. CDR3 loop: CASSLLWGAEAFF. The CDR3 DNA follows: TGTGCCAGCAGTTTATTATGGGGGGCTGAAGCTTTCTTT.

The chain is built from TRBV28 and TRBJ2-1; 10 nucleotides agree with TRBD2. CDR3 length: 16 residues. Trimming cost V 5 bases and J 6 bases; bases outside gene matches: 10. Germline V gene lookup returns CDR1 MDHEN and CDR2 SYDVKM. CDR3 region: CASSRLAGAIRNEQFF. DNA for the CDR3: TGTGCCAGCAGTCGTCTAGCGGGAGCGATACGCAATGAGCAGTTCTTC.